The rows below give T cell receptor beta chains drawn from one sample of a study of T cell changes during pregnancy in multiple sclerosis. TCRdb's table, derived via immunoSEQ multiplex PCR, lists solely in-frame clones and lacks some. The sample yields 90,000 or so clones, 85% to 95% seen once. The starting material was peripheral blood, obtained after pregnancy. Receptor source: a female donor in good health, enrolled as a control in a pregnancy study. The CDR3 runs from the conserved cysteine through the conserved F or W. A D gene is named only where the DNA matches it firmly. Clone size appears in some rows only: once, few, many, or a class for an expanded clone.

TRBD1	TRBJ2-5	TRBV27	.	TGTGCCAGCAGCGGGACAGGGGGACGGAAGACCCAGTACTTC	CASSGTGGRKTQYF
TRBD2	TRBJ2-7	TRBV28	.	TGTGCCAGCAGTTTCGGGGGGGACTCTTACGAGCAGTACTTC	CASSFGGDSYEQYF
.	TRBJ2-7	TRBV5-1	.	TGCGCCAGCAGCTTGGTTTCTAGACAGTCCCCCTACGAGCAGTACTTC	CASSLVSRQSPYEQYF
.	TRBJ2-5	TRBV18	.	TGTGCCAGCTCACCACCGGCAGGGGTAGGGAGAGAGACCCAGTACTTC	CASSPPAGVGRETQYF
TRBD1	TRBJ1-5	TRBV7-8	.	TGTGCCAGCAGCTTAGAAGGGGGCAGAAATCAGCCCCAGCATTTT	CASSLEGGRNQPQHF
.	TRBJ2-1	TRBV5-8	.	TGTGCCAGCAGCTTGGCCACCAGGGCAGGGGTCAATGAGCAGTTCTTC	CASSLATRAGVNEQFF
TRBD1	TRBJ2-3	TRBV5-1	.	TGCGCCAGCAGCGGATACGGGACAGTTAACACAGATACGCAGTATTTT	CASSGYGTVNTDTQYF
TRBD1	TRBJ2-7	TRBV5-8	.	TGTGCCAGCAGCTTCCGAGGACAGGGGGTCTACGAGCAGTACTTC	CASSFRGQGVYEQYF
.	TRBJ2-7	TRBV7-9	.	TGTGCCAGCAGCGGGCGAGTGGTGAGTGGACAAATCCTTACCCACGAGCAGTACTTC	CASSGRVVSGQILTHEQYF
TRBD1	TRBJ2-1	TRBV27	.	TGTGCCAGCACCCACAGGGGGCAGAGTGAGCAGTTCTTC	CASTHRGQSEQFF
.	TRBJ1-2	TRBV29-1	.	TGCAGCGTTGAAAAGGGGGGGCCTGGAGGTGGCTACACCTTC	CSVEKGGPGGGYTF
.	TRBJ2-2	TRBV7-9	.	TGTGCCAGCAGCTTAGGACAGCTCACCGGGGAGCTGTTTTTT	CASSLGQLTGELFF
.	TRBJ1-5	TRBV2	once	TGTGCCAGCAGTGGTATACAGTATAGCAATCAGCCCCAGCATTTT	CASSGIQYSNQPQHF
TRBD1	TRBJ1-1	TRBV5-5	.	TGTGCCAGCACCCTAACCGGGACAGGCGGGACGGCTTTCTTT	CASTLTGTGGTAFF
.	TRBJ2-7	TRBV5-4	once	TGTGCCAGCAGCTTGGTGACAGGCGGCTCCTACGAGCAGTACTTC	CASSLVTGGSYEQYF
TRBD2	TRBJ2-7	TRBV10-3	.	TGTGCCATCATCAGGCTAGCGGGAGTCTACGAGCAGTACTTC	CAIIRLAGVYEQYF
.	TRBJ2-5	TRBV6-1	.	TGTGCCAGCAGTGCCCGGACAGCCCAAGAGACCCAGTACTTC	CASSARTAQETQYF
TRBD1	TRBJ2-7	TRBV5-1	.	TGCGCCAGCAGCTGGGGACAGGGGGTATCCTACGAGCAGTACTTC	CASSWGQGVSYEQYF
.	TRBJ1-4	TRBV7-2	.	TGTGCCAGCAGCCCTTCTGCAACTAATGAAAAACTGTTTTTT	CASSPSATNEKLFF
.	TRBJ2-4	TRBV28	.	TGTGCCAGCAGTTCGGTTTCACAGGGCCGGGACATTCAGTACTTC	CASSSVSQGRDIQYF
.	TRBJ1-1	TRBV19	.	TGTGCCAGTAGTATAGGCGCGGGGAACACTGAAGCTTTCTTT	CASSIGAGNTEAFF
TRBD1	TRBJ2-7	TRBV5-1	.	TGCGCCAGCAGCCCGACAGGGAACCGGGCGGTCTACGAGCAGTACTTC	CASSPTGNRAVYEQYF
.	TRBJ1-1	TRBV11-2	.	TGTGCCAGCAGCTTAGTACGGGGGAGGAACACTGAAGCTTTCTTT	CASSLVRGRNTEAFF
TRBD1	TRBJ2-7	TRBV28	.	TGTGCCAGCAGCCAACCGGGACAGAAAACCTACGAGCAGTACTTC	CASSQPGQKTYEQYF
TRBD1	TRBJ1-4	TRBV7-9	.	TGTGCCAGCAGCTTACTAGGACAGGGGCATAATGAAAAACTGTTTTTT	CASSLLGQGHNEKLFF
.	TRBJ2-5	TRBV4-1	.	TGCGCCAGCAGCCAAGTCAGAATTCAAGAGACCCAGTACTTC	CASSQVRIQETQYF
TRBD1	TRBJ2-5	TRBV5-1	.	TGCGCCAGCAGCTTTGACAGGGAAGAGACCCAGTACTTC	CASSFDREETQYF
TRBD1	TRBJ2-7	TRBV5-1	once	TGCGCCAGCACGGTAGGGGGCGTCAACGAGCAGTACTTC	CASTVGGVNEQYF
TRBD1	TRBJ1-2	TRBV7-9	.	TGTGCCAGCAGTCTAGGGGGGGGACAGGCTACCTATGGCTACACCTTC	CASSLGGGQATYGYTF
TRBD2	TRBJ2-1	TRBV5-6	.	TGTGCCAGCAGCACCTTGCTAGCGGGGGGGTACAATGAGCAGTTCTTC	CASSTLLAGGYNEQFF
.	TRBJ1-4	TRBV6-6	.	TGTGCCAGCAACCCCGGGGGGTCTATAAAACTGTTTTTT	CASNPGGSIKLFF
.	TRBJ2-7	TRBV27	.	TGTGCCAGCAGTTTAGCGTCAGGTCCCGAGCAGTACTTC	CASSLASGPEQYF
TRBD1	TRBJ2-7	TRBV11-1	.	TGTGCCAGCAGCTTCGACAGGGGTGGGTACGAGCAGTACTTC	CASSFDRGGYEQYF
TRBD1	TRBJ2-3	TRBV2	.	TGTGCCAGCAGTGGAACAGGGGGCATCCCAGATACGCAGTATTTT	CASSGTGGIPDTQYF
TRBD2	TRBJ2-5	TRBV11-2	.	TGTGCCAGCAGCTCTCCCCGTTACGGGAGGGGCAGGGAGACCCAGTACTTC	CASSSPRYGRGRETQYF
TRBD1	TRBJ2-5	TRBV27	once	TGTGCCAGCAGCTCTGGGACAGGGGGAGTAGAGACCCAGTACTTC	CASSSGTGGVETQYF
TRBD1	TRBJ2-7	TRBV6-1	.	TGTGCCAGCCATACCGGGACAGGGACTCGCTACGAGCAGTACTTC	CASHTGTGTRYEQYF
.	TRBJ1-5	TRBV28	.	TGTGCCAGCAGTCCCCCCAGGGGCCGTCAGCCCCAGCATTTT	CASSPPRGRQPQHF
.	TRBJ2-7	TRBV29-1	.	TGCAGCGTTAAAATCCCAGGGACCTACGAGCAGTACTTC	CSVKIPGTYEQYF
TRBD2	TRBJ2-5	TRBV28	.	TGTGCCAGCAGTTTAATGGGAGGGGAAGAGACCCAGTACTTC	CASSLMGGEETQYF
.	TRBJ1-1	TRBV28	.	TGTGCCAGCAGTTTATATTGGGAGGGGAACACTGAAGCTTTCTTT	CASSLYWEGNTEAFF
.	TRBJ2-1	TRBV18	.	TGTGCCAGCTCACCCTCCCTCGGCGGGATTAATGAGCAGTTCTTC	CASSPSLGGINEQFF
.	TRBJ2-2	TRBV6-6	.	TGTGCCAGCGCTAACGAGGGTTGGTCCACCGGGGAGCTGTTTTTT	CASANEGWSTGELFF
TRBD2	TRBJ2-1	TRBV30	once	TGTGCCTGGAGTCGACTAGCGGCCTACAATGAGCAGTTCTTC	CAWSRLAAYNEQFF
TRBD1	TRBJ2-7	TRBV28	.	TGTGCCAGCAGTCCCCCTGCCAGGGGGCGCGGCGAGCAGTACTTC	CASSPPARGRGEQYF
.	TRBJ1-4	TRBV2	.	TGTGCCAGTGGATTACCAGGCTATGAAAAACTGTTTTTT	CASGLPGYEKLFF
TRBD1	TRBJ1-4	TRBV5-1	.	TGCGCCAGCAGCACTGGGACAGGGGGCTTTGAAAAACTGTTTTTT	CASSTGTGGFEKLFF
.	TRBJ2-3	TRBV25-1	.	TGTGCCAGCAGTGAATTTAACCAGATGGATACGCAGTATTTT	CASSEFNQMDTQYF
TRBD2	TRBJ2-1	TRBV27	once	TGTGCCAGCAGTTATAGCGGGAGGGGGCGATACAATGAGCAGTTCTTC	CASSYSGRGRYNEQFF
TRBD1	TRBJ2-5	TRBV2	.	TGTGCCAGAAGCAGATGGACAGGGGAAGGAGAGACCCAGTACTTC	CARSRWTGEGETQYF
.	TRBJ2-1	TRBV5-1	.	TGCGCCAGCAGCTTGGAGCGAGTTTCCTACAATGAGCAGTTCTTC	CASSLERVSYNEQFF
TRBD1	TRBJ2-3	TRBV7-9	once	TGTGCCAGCAGCTTAAACGACAGGGGCGCGGCGCAGTATTTT	CASSLNDRGAAQYF
.	TRBJ1-5	TRBV10-3	.	TGTGCCATCAGTGAACTGGGTGCCGGGGAAGGACAGCCCCAGCATTTT	CAISELGAGEGQPQHF